A selection of T cell receptor beta chains follows, all from one sample in a study of blood T cells in healthy people across ages. TCRdb redid the calling of the 5' RACE reads with MiXCR, one entry per CDR3 protein. In the table there are around 280,000 distinct CDR3 sequences, about 25% of which are singletons. What was sequenced was blood. These receptors originate from a woman in her sixties or seventies in good health. Both conserved end residues are part of each CDR3. A D gene is named only where the DNA matches it firmly. Size is stated for part of the rows, as once, few or many counts, or as a class when the clone is expanded.

V: TRBV20-1
D: TRBD2
J: TRBJ2-3
size: few
CDR3: CSARGSGKADTQYF
DNA: TGCAGTGCTAGAGGTAGCGGGAAGGCAGATACGCAGTATTTT

V: TRBV20-1
D: -
J: TRBJ2-3
size: -
CDR3: CSARDHGGMGGTISTDTQYF
DNA: TGCAGTGCTAGAGATCATGGGGGGATGGGAGGTACTATCAGCACAGATACGCAGTATTTT

V: TRBV20-1
D: TRBD2
J: TRBJ2-1
size: few
CDR3: CSGRKAGVFTDEQFF
DNA: TGCAGTGGGCGTAAAGCGGGAGTGTTTACGGATGAGCAGTTCTTC

V: TRBV5-1
D: -
J: TRBJ1-2
size: few
CDR3: CASSPGDTDYGYTF
DNA: TGCGCCAGCAGCCCCGGGGACACGGATTATGGCTACACCTTC

V: TRBV11-2
D: -
J: TRBJ2-7
size: -
CDR3: CASGSRTGGRASEQYF
DNA: TGTGCCAGCGGCAGCCGGACAGGAGGGAGGGCCAGCGAGCAGTACTTC

V: TRBV12-3/TRBV12-4
D: TRBD1
J: TRBJ2-1
size: -
CDR3: CASSMRQGAGNEQFF
DNA: TGTGCCAGCAGTATGAGACAGGGAGCCGGCAATGAGCAGTTCTTC

V: TRBV11-2
D: -
J: TRBJ2-1
size: -
CDR3: CASSLGDYEQFF
DNA: TGTGCCAGCAGCCTCGGGGACTATGAGCAGTTCTTC

V: TRBV20-1
D: TRBD2
J: TRBJ2-1
size: -
CDR3: CSARVPLGLAGDEQFF
DNA: TGCAGTGCTAGAGTTCCATTGGGACTAGCGGGAGACGAGCAGTTCTTC

V: TRBV20-1
D: TRBD2
J: TRBJ2-4
size: few
CDR3: CSAQPGGRENIQYF
DNA: TGCAGTGCTCAACCCGGGGGGAGAGAAAACATTCAGTACTTC

V: TRBV6-5
D: -
J: TRBJ1-1
size: -
CDR3: CASSSLARRTEAFF
DNA: TGTGCCAGCAGTTCCTTGGCCAGGCGGACTGAAGCTTTCTTT

V: TRBV7-2
D: -
J: TRBJ2-5
size: few
CDR3: CASSSTTAQALGETQYF
DNA: TGTGCCAGCAGCTCAACGACGGCACAGGCCCTCGGAGAGACCCAGTACTTC

V: TRBV28
D: TRBD1
J: TRBJ2-1
size: many
CDR3: CASGRGSKTGGRNEQFF
DNA: TGTGCCAGCGGGCGGGGGAGTAAGACAGGGGGCCGTAATGAGCAGTTCTTC

V: TRBV6-1
D: -
J: TRBJ1-2
size: many
CDR3: CASTKRAGREGDYGYTF
DNA: TGTGCCAGCACCAAACGGGCAGGGCGTGAAGGAGACTATGGCTACACCTTC

V: TRBV5-5
D: -
J: TRBJ2-5
size: few
CDR3: CASSLGLRQETQYF
DNA: TGTGCCAGCAGCTTGGGCCTGCGGCAAGAGACCCAGTACTTC

V: TRBV5-1
D: -
J: TRBJ2-5
size: many
CDR3: CASSPSISRETQYF
DNA: TGCGCCAGCAGCCCCAGCATTAGCCGTGAGACCCAGTACTTC

V: TRBV5-5
D: -
J: TRBJ1-1
size: -
CDR3: CASSLVHGAEAFF
DNA: TGTGCCAGCAGCTTGGTCCATGGGGCTGAAGCTTTCTTT

V: TRBV2
D: TRBD2
J: TRBJ2-3
size: few
CDR3: CASSDRTSGSLDTQYF
DNA: TGTGCCAGCAGTGATAGGACTAGCGGGAGTCTGGATACGCAGTATTTT

V: TRBV28
D: TRBD1
J: TRBJ2-7
size: -
CDR3: CASSLDRAGSYEQYF
DNA: TGTGCCAGCAGTTTAGACAGGGCGGGCTCCTACGAGCAGTACTTC

V: TRBV29-1
D: -
J: TRBJ1-1
size: -
CDR3: CSVEKLMNTEAFF
DNA: TGCAGCGTTGAAAAACTGATGAACACTGAAGCTTTCTTT

V: TRBV6-6
D: TRBD1
J: TRBJ2-3
size: -
CDR3: CASNRGQGVTDTQYF
DNA: TGTGCCAGCAACCGAGGACAGGGGGTTACAGATACGCAGTATTTT

V: TRBV5-1
D: TRBD1
J: TRBJ1-2
size: many
CDR3: CASSPDREDGYTF
DNA: TGCGCCAGCAGCCCGGACAGGGAGGATGGCTACACCTTC

V: TRBV12-3/TRBV12-4
D: -
J: TRBJ2-5
size: -
CDR3: CASSLGPGQKTQYF
DNA: TGTGCCAGCAGTTTAGGTCCGGGTCAGAAGACCCAGTACTTC

V: TRBV5-5
D: -
J: TRBJ1-2
size: -
CDR3: CASSLAVQGWSGYTF
DNA: TGTGCCAGCAGCTTGGCCGTACAGGGATGGAGTGGCTACACCTTC

V: TRBV7-2
D: -
J: TRBJ1-4
size: few
CDR3: CASSLEARDEKLFF
DNA: TGTGCCAGCAGCTTAGAGGCAAGGGATGAAAAACTGTTTTTT

V: TRBV3-1
D: -
J: TRBJ2-7
size: -
CDR3: CASSQELAMNEQYF
DNA: TGTGCCAGCAGCCAAGAGCTAGCGATGAACGAGCAGTACTTC

V: TRBV28
D: -
J: TRBJ1-1
size: few
CDR3: CASRPLSTEAFF
DNA: TGTGCCAGCCGACCCCTCAGCACTGAAGCTTTCTTT

V: TRBV3-1
D: TRBD2
J: TRBJ2-5
size: -
CDR3: CASSQILGTTRETQYF
DNA: TGTGCCAGCAGCCAAATCTTGGGGACTACCCGCGAGACCCAGTACTTC

V: TRBV20-1
D: TRBD1
J: TRBJ2-7
size: few
CDR3: CSATGTGIYEQYF
DNA: TGCAGTGCCACTGGGACAGGGATCTACGAGCAGTACTTC

V: TRBV20-1
D: TRBD2
J: TRBJ2-5
size: -
CDR3: CSAGLAGGPVRETQYF
DNA: TGCAGTGCTGGACTAGCGGGAGGGCCGGTGAGAGAGACCCAGTACTTC

V: TRBV4-2
D: -
J: TRBJ2-3
size: -
CDR3: CASSQDDSDTQYF
DNA: TGTGCCAGCAGCCAAGATGACTCGGATACGCAGTATTTT

V: TRBV5-6
D: -
J: TRBJ1-5
size: -
CDR3: CASSSRRSGVWNQPQHF
DNA: TGTGCCAGCAGCTCTAGGCGCTCAGGGGTTTGGAATCAGCCCCAGCATTTT

V: TRBV20-1
D: -
J: TRBJ2-4
size: -
CDR3: CSAIQGAKNIQYF
DNA: TGCAGTGCTATACAGGGAGCCAAAAACATTCAGTACTTC

V: TRBV7-9
D: -
J: TRBJ2-6
size: -
CDR3: CATISSGANVLTF
DNA: TGTGCCACGATTAGCTCTGGGGCCAACGTCCTGACTTTC

V: TRBV4-1
D: TRBD1
J: TRBJ1-2
size: -
CDR3: CASSPYQTGQGANYGYTF
DNA: TGCGCCAGCAGCCCCTACCAGACAGGACAGGGAGCTAACTATGGCTACACCTTC

V: TRBV15
D: TRBD2
J: TRBJ2-7
size: -
CDR3: CATSSPRSSGSYEQYF
DNA: TGTGCCACCAGCAGCCCTCGGTCTAGCGGGAGCTACGAGCAGTACTTC

V: TRBV6-6
D: TRBD1
J: TRBJ2-3
size: -
CDR3: CASGQGTTDAQYF
DNA: TGTGCCAGTGGACAGGGAACCACAGATGCGCAGTATTTT

V: TRBV20-1
D: -
J: TRBJ1-2
size: -
CDR3: CSARDPRRFYGYTF
DNA: TGCAGTGCTAGAGATCCCCGGAGATTCTATGGCTACACCTTC

V: TRBV5-1
D: -
J: TRBJ2-5
size: many
CDR3: CASSLAQETQYF
DNA: TGCGCCAGCAGCTTGGCCCAAGAGACCCAGTACTTC

V: TRBV12-3/TRBV12-4
D: -
J: TRBJ1-3
size: few
CDR3: CASLTGLQGNTIYF
DNA: TGTGCCAGCTTGACGGGACTCCAAGGAAACACCATATATTTT

V: TRBV27
D: -
J: TRBJ1-2
size: few
CDR3: CASSSWTSNYGYTF
DNA: TGTGCCAGCAGTTCCTGGACCTCTAACTATGGCTACACCTTC